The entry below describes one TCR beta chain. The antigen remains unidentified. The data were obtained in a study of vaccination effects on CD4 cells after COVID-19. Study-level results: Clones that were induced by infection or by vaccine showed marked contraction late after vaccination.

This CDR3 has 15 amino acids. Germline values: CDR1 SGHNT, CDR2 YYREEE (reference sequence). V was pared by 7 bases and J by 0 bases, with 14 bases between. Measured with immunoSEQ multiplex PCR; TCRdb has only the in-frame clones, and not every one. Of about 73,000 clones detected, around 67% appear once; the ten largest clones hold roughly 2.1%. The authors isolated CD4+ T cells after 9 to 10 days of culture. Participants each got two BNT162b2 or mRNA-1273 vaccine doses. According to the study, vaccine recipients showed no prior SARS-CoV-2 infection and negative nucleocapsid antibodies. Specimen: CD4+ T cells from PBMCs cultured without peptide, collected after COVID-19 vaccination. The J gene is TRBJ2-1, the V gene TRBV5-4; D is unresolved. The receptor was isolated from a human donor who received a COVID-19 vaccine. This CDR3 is CASGQSTSSYNEQFF. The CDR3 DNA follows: TGTGCCAGCGGCCAGAGCACAAGCTCCTACAATGAGCAGTTCTTC.